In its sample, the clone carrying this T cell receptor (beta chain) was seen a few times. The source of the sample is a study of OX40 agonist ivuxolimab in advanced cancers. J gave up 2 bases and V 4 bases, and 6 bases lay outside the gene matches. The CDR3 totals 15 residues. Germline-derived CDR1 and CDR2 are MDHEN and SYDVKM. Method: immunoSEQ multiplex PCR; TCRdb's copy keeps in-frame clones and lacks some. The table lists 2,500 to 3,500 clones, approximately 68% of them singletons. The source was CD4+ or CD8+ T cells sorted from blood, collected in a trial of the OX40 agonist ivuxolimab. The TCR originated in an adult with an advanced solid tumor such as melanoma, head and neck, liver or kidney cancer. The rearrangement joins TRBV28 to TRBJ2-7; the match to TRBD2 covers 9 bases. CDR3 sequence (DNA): TGTGCCAGCAGTTCGCTAGCGGGGACAACCTACGAGCAGTACTTC. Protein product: CASSSLAGTTYEQYF. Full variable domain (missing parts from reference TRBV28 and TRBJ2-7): DVKVTQSSRYLVKRTGEKVFLECVQDMDHENMFWYRQDPGLGLRLIYFSYDVKMKEKGDIPEGYSVSREKKERFSLILESASTNQTSMYLCASSSLAGTTYEQYFGPGTRLTVT.